The following is a T cell receptor (beta chain) sequence with its context. Its antigen is currently unknown. The data were obtained in a study of shared clonotypes between healthy human individuals. Notes on the study in general: When compared with the clonotypes that were shared by all four sorted-subset donors, the non-shared clonotypes turned out to have lower generation probabilities.

Data came from immunoSEQ multiplex PCR; TCRdb stores just in-frame clones and leaves some out. The sample has 660,000 or so clones, 96% seen once. The CDR3 consists of 15 residues. CDR1 MDHEN and CDR2 SYDVKM come from the germline V gene. V shed 2 bases, J shed 3 bases, and the junction held 2 bases outside the gene matches. Naive CD8 cells lacked CD45RO and underwent positive selection for CCR7, leaving out terminally differentiated effector memory CD45RA+ cells. Each donor was a Caucasian adult residing in Nashville, Tennessee. This chain links TRBV28 with TRBJ2-3; 10 nucleotides align to TRBD2. The clonotype originates from a woman younger than 45 in good health. Sequencing used naive CD8+ T cells sorted from blood. CDR3 coding DNA: TGTGCCAGCAGTTTAGGGACTAGCGAAACAGATACGCAGTATTTT. Translation: CASSLGTSETDTQYF.